This T cell receptor beta chain emerged from a study of cytomegalovirus exposure and HLA in healthy donors. Whole-study results and caveats: Most TCR sequences proved rare, with some public TCRs found in many donors. The study labeled 150 to 200 TCR beta chains cytomegalovirus-associated. A few CMV-associated chains proved CMV antigen-specific in vitro.

For this clone: Its antigen is undetermined.

The donors were in the roughly 130-subject validation cohort; that cohort was separate from the roughly 620-subject first cohort. TCRdb's copy holds only in-frame clones and misses some; the assay was immunoSEQ multiplex PCR. The sample holds some 170,000 clones, just under 90% seen once. The sequencing input was PBMCs. This TCR was recovered from a young woman in good health and CMV-seronegative.

This chain's CDR3 is CATSGRQAGGNTIYF. The CDR3 DNA reads as TGTGCCACCAGCGGTAGACAGGCGGGCGGAAACACCATATATTTT. The chain has TRBV15 and TRBJ1-3; tentative D call: TRBD1 (6 bases). This CDR3 has 15 amino acids. CDR1 is LNHNV, CDR2 YYDKDF, per germline (reference sequence). V was cut by 5 bases and J by 4 bases, with 15 bases left in between.